This record covers a single T cell receptor beta chain. Its cognate antigen is unknown. This sample stems from a study of T-cell memory formation after mild COVID-19. Study information: Clusters of TCRs were largely donor specific.

Study-level points and caveats: In pre-infection memory, a portion of responding clones appeared, which suggested that cross-reactive memory joined. CM and EM subsets held most contracting CD4+ clones; EMRA held CD8+ ones.

A 5'RACE reaction primed in the constant segment made cDNA libraries of TCR alpha and TCR beta, and these carried sample barcodes and UMIs. MiXCR was run by TCRdb on the 5' RACE reads, yielding one entry per CDR3 protein. The sample holds hundreds of thousands of distinct CDR3 sequences; about a sixth are singletons and the top ten take about a fifth. The source material was PBMCs or a T cell subset sorted from them (not recorded which). The source is a young man who had mild COVID-19 (a few samples of this study predate the infection). Cell type and time point are not known.

DNA for the CDR3: TGTGCCAGTAGTATACAGGGGCAGGGGACAGATACGCAGTATTTT. Its translation is CASSIQGQGTDTQYF. This chain uses TRBV19 with TRBJ2-3, with TRBD1 as a possible D gene (6 bases). Between the trimmed V and J ends, which lost 2 bases and 3 bases, there was a span of 12 bases. Looked up from germline, CDR1 is LNHDA and CDR2 is SQIVND (reference sequence). The CDR3 covers 15 residues.